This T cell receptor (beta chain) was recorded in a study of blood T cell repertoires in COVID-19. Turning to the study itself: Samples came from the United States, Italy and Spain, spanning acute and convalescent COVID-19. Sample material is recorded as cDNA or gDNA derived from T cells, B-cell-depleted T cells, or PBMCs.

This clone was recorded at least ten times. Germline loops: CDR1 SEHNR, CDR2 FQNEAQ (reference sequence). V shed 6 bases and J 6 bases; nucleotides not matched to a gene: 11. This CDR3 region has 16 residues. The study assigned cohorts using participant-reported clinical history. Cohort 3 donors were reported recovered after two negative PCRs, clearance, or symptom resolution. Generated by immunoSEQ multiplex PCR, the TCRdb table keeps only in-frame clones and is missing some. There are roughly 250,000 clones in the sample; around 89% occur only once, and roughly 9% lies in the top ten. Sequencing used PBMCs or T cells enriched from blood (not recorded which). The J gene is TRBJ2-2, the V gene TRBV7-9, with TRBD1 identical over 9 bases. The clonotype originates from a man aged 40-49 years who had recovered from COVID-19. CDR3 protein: CASRTGGEVVSGELFF. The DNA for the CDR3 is TGTGCCAGCAGAACAGGGGGCGAAGTCGTTTCCGGGGAGCTGTTTTTT.